The source of this T cell receptor beta chain is a study of identical twins. Study-wide findings and caveats: Abundant beta clonotypes from cord blood bore fewer insertions; memory repertoires lacked this pattern.

Unique molecular identifiers were present on cDNA, and template switching added a universal primer site. TCRdb reprocessed the 5' RACE reads via MiXCR and lists one record per CDR3 protein. The table records a few hundred thousand distinct CDR3 sequences, approximately 12% of them present only once. Trimming cost V 5 bases and J 4 bases; bases outside gene matches: 7. The CDR3 contains 14 residues. CDR1 is SEHNR, CDR2 FQNEAQ, per germline (reference sequence). This clonotype was seen more than once but under ten times. Its target is unknown. Everyone who gave samples was a healthy Caucasian. The same data also went into a second study, on yellow fever vaccine responses in identical twins.

The chain has TRBV7-9 and TRBJ2-5, with 7 bases matching TRBD1. The sequence was obtained from a woman younger than 30 in good health. The sample was memory (CD45RO+) T cells sorted from blood. DNA for the CDR3: TGTGCCAGCAGCCACAGGGGTCTTACAGAGACCCAGTACTTC. It translates to CASSHRGLTETQYF.